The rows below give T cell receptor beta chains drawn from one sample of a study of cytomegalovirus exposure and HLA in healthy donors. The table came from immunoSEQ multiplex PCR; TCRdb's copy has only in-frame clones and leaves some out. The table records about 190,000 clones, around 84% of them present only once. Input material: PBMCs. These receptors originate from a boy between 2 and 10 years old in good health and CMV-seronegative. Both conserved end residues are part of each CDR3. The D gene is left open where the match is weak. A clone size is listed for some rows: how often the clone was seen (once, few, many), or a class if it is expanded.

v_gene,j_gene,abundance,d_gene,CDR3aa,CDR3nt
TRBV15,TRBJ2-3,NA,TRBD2,CATSRDMASGVTDTQYF,TGTGCCACCAGCAGAGATATGGCTAGCGGGGTCACAGATACGCAGTATTTT
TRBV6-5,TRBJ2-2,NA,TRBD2,CASSNSGGAAGELFF,TGTGCCAGCAGCAATAGCGGGGGGGCGGCCGGGGAGCTGTTTTTT
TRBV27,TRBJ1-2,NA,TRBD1,CASSLSRTGQTGYTF,TGTGCCAGCAGTTTATCCAGGACAGGCCAAACTGGCTACACCTTC
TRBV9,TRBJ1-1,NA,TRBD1,CASSFRQGAANTEAFF,TGTGCCAGCAGCTTCCGACAGGGGGCTGCGAACACTGAAGCTTTCTTT
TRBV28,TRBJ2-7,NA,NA,CASSPRGLGWSYF,TGTGCCAGCAGTCCCAGAGGTTTAGGTTGGTCGTACTTC
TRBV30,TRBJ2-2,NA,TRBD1,CAWSHRGRTGELFF,TGTGCCTGGAGCCACAGGGGGCGGACCGGGGAGCTGTTTTTT
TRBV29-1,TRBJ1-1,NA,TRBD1,CSVFRGQGRTEAFF,TGCAGCGTCTTTCGGGGACAGGGTAGGACTGAAGCTTTCTTT
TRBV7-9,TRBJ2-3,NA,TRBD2,CASSPPRTSGRTQYF,TGTGCCAGCAGCCCACCTCGGACTAGCGGGAGAACGCAGTATTTT
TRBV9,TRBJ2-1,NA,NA,CASSVSGGDYNEQFF,TGTGCCAGCAGCGTAAGTGGCGGGGATTACAATGAGCAGTTCTTC
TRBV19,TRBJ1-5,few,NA,CASSIDLSGTLGGNQPQHF,TGTGCCAGTAGTATAGATCTATCAGGGACACTTGGCGGCAATCAGCCCCAGCATTTT